Shown below are 11 T cell receptor beta chains from a single sample sequenced in a study of T cell changes during pregnancy in multiple sclerosis. Here immunoSEQ multiplex PCR was the method, and the copy in TCRdb shows in-frame clones only, minus some. Among tens of thousands of clones listed, 96% were seen once. The sample was CD8+ T cells from peripheral blood mononuclear cells, taken after pregnancy. These receptors all stem from a female donor with multiple sclerosis, enrolled in a pregnancy study.

The J gene is TRBJ2-6, the V gene TRBV2; 7 bases are shared with TRBD1. Germline trimming cut 4 bases from V and 8 bases from J; bases unmatched to any gene: 8. The CDR3 covers 15 residues. The germline V gene encodes CDR1 SNHLY and CDR2 FYNNEI. In DNA, the CDR3 is TGTGCCAGCAGTGCCGACAGGGCCGGGTCCAACGTCCTGACTTTC. Protein: CASSADRAGSNVLTF.

The chain has TRBV29-1 and TRBJ2-1; 9 bases match TRBD2. Germline lookup yields CDR1 SQVTM and CDR2 ANQGSEA. The CDR3 spans 15 residues. With 1 base clipped from V and 6 bases from J, the junction kept 7 bases outside the gene matches. The CDR3 is CSVEGSSGKSNEQFF. CDR3 coding DNA: TGCAGCGTTGAAGGGTCTAGCGGGAAGTCCAATGAGCAGTTCTTC.

The rearrangement joins TRBV5-4 to TRBJ1-1; the D gene is possibly TRBD1 (6 bases). This CDR3 region has 13 residues. Germline CDR1 and CDR2: SGHNT and YYREEE (reference sequence). Trimming pared 4 bases from V and 1 base from J, leaving 8 bases between. CDR3 region: CASSNRENTEAFF. The CDR3 bases are TGTGCCAGCAGCAACAGGGAGAACACTGAAGCTTTCTTT.

This clone has only one observation. The rearrangement joins TRBV2 to TRBJ2-7, with 8 bases lining up with TRBD1. The CDR3 sequence is 14 residues long. With V trimmed by 7 bases and J by 3 bases, 8 bases remained unmatched. Germline lookup yields CDR1 SNHLY and CDR2 FYNNEI. The CDR3 reads CASTDPGQVYEQYF. Written as DNA, the CDR3 is TGTGCCAGCACGGACCCGGGACAGGTCTACGAGCAGTACTTC.

This chain connects TRBV27 to TRBJ2-3; maybe TRBD2 (5 bases). CDR3 length: 15 amino acids. Per the germline V gene, CDR1 is MNHEY and CDR2 is SMNVEV (reference sequence). V lost 3 bases and J lost 3, with 13 bases in between. CDR3 nucleotide sequence: TGTGCCAGCAGTTTGAGCTTCCGGGGAACAGATACGCAGTATTTT. As protein: CASSLSFRGTDTQYF.

CDR3 DNA: TGCAGCAGCGTTGTAGTTGAGGGGGCGGGAGATACGCAGTATTTT. It yields the protein CSSVVVEGAGDTQYF. This chain connects TRBV29-1 to TRBJ2-3, with 7 bases matching TRBD1. The ends lost 8 bases at V and 5 bases at J; junction bases unmatched: 16. This CDR3 region has 15 residues. Germline loops: CDR1 SQVTM, CDR2 ANQGSEA.

The V gene is TRBV28, the J gene TRBJ2-2; 14 nucleotides line up with TRBD2. This CDR3 comprises 18 residues. Germline values: CDR1 MDHEN, CDR2 SYDVKM. The ends lost 6 bases at V and 8 bases at J; junction bases unmatched: 14. Here the CDR3 reads CASSPPPGLAGVEGELFF. CDR3 nucleotides: TGTGCCAGCAGCCCTCCCCCGGGACTAGCGGGAGTAGAAGGGGAGCTGTTTTTT. The variable domain in full, with the rest retrieved from reference TRBV28 and TRBJ2-2, is DVKVTQSSRYLVKRTGEKVFLECVQDMDHENMFWYRQDPGLGLRLIYFSYDVKMKEKGDIPEGYSVSREKKERFSLILESASTNQTSMYLCASSPPPGLAGVEGELFFGEGSRLTVL.

This sequence joins TRBV11-1 and TRBJ2-5, with 8 bases that match TRBD1. The V segment lost 5 bases and the J segment 5 bases; nucleotides outside the gene matches: 13. This CDR3 region has 16 residues. CDR1 and CDR2 from the germline V gene are SGHAT and FQDESV (reference sequence). DNA for the CDR3: TGTGCCAGCAGCCATACTGACAGGGGTGCTGTGGAGACCCAGTACTTC. Translating it yields CASSHTDRGAVETQYF. The entire variable domain, with the rest obtained from reference TRBV11-1 and TRBJ2-5, is as follows: EAEVAQSPRYKITEKSQAVAFWCDPISGHATLYWYRQILGQGPELLVQFQDESVVDDSQLPKDRFSAERLKGVDSTLKIQPAELGDSAMYLCASSHTDRGAVETQYFGPGTRLLVL.

V gene TRBV6-6 combines with J gene TRBJ1-1; possible D gene TRBD1, 6 bases. Germline V gene lookup returns CDR1 MNHNY and CDR2 SVGAGI (reference sequence). V lost 3 bases and J 1 base, leaving 12 bases between the germline ends. There are 15 residues in the CDR3. The DNA for the CDR3 is TGTGCCAGCAGTTATTATCAGGGGTGGAACACTGAAGCTTTCTTT. This translates into CASSYYQGWNTEAFF.

The chain carries TRBV4-2 and TRBJ1-1; D might be TRBD1 (6 bases). V lost 1 base and J 8 bases, leaving 8 bases between the germline ends. The CDR3 length is 12 residues. Germline V lookup: CDR1 LGHNA, CDR2 YNFKEQ. The CDR3 nucleotides read TGTGCCAGCAGCCAAGGGACAGTCGAAGCTTTCTTT. The encoded protein is CASSQGTVEAFF.

The chain combines TRBV27 with TRBJ1-1, with D maybe TRBD1 (5 bases). There are 13 residues in the CDR3. In germline, CDR1 is MNHEY, CDR2 SMNVEV (reference sequence). V was trimmed by 6 bases and J by 5 bases, leaving 13 bases between them. CDR3 coding DNA: TGTGCCAGCAGGGACATCCGGGCGACTGAAGCTTTCTTT. Protein: CASRDIRATEAFF.